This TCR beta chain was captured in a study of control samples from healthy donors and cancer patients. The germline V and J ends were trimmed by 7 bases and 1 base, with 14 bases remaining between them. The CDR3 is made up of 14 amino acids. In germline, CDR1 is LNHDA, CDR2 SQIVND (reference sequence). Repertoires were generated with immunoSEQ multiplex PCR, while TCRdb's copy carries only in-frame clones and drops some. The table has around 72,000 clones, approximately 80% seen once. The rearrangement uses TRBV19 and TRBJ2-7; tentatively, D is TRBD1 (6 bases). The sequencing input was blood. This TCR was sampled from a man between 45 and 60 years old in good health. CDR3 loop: CASNPGDGSYEQYF. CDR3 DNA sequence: TGTGCCAGTAACCCAGGGGACGGTTCCTACGAGCAGTACTTC.